Here is one T cell receptor beta chain with its context. Researchers ran the PCR with 60 Vbeta and 13 Jbeta primers. Only in-frame clones appear in the TCRdb table, and some are missing; sequencing was by immunoSEQ multiplex PCR. Seen here are about 110,000 clones, nearly 85% observed once, and the top ten hold roughly 6%. CDR1 and CDR2 from the germline V gene are SGHTA and FQGNSA. The CDR3 extends over 16 amino acids. Trimming removed 4 bases from V and 3 bases from J; junction bases left unmatched: 5. Healthy bone marrow donors supplied every sample. This sample was included in a study of cytomegalovirus exposure and HLA in healthy donors.

The chain couples TRBV7-2 to TRBJ2-6; 8 bases agree with TRBD1. Material for sequencing was PBMCs. This TCR derives from a young man in good health and CMV-seronegative. CDR3 DNA sequence: TGTGCCAGCAGCTCCCAGGGGGCTGGTGGGGCCAACGTCCTGACTTTC. Amino acids: CASSSQGAGGANVLTF.